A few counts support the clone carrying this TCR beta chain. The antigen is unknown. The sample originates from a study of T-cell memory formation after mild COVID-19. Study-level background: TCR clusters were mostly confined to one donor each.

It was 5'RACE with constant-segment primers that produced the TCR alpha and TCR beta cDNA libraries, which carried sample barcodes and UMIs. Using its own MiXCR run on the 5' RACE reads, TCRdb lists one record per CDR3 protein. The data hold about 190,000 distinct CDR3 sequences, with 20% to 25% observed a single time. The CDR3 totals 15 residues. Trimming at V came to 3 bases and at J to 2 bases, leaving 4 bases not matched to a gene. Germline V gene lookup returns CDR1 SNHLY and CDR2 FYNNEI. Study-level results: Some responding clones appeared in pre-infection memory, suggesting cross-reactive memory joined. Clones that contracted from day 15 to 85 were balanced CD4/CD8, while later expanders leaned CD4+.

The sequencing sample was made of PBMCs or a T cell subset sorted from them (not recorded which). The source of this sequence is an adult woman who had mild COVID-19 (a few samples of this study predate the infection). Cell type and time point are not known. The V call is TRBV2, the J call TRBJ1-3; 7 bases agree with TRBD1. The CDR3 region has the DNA TGTGCCAGCAGTGAGGGCACAGGGGCTGGAAACACCATATATTTT. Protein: CASSEGTGAGNTIYF.